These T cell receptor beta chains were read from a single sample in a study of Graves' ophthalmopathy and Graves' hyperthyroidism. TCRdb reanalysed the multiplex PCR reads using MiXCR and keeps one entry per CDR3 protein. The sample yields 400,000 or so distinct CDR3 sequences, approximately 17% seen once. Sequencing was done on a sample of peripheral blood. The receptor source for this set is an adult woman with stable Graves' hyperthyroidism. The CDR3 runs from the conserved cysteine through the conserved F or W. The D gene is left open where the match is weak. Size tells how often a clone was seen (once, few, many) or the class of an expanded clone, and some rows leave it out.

CDR3nt: TGCAGTGCTGTGGGGAAAAAGGCTTTCTTT; CDR3aa: CSAVGKKAFF; d_gene: NA; j_gene: TRBJ1-1; abundance: many; v_gene: TRBV20-1
CDR3nt: TGTGCCAGCAGCTTGGTACAGGGTTCCGGGGAGCTGTTTTTT; CDR3aa: CASSLVQGSGELFF; d_gene: NA; j_gene: TRBJ2-2; abundance: NA; v_gene: TRBV7-2
CDR3nt: TGTGCCAGCAGTTGGACTAGCGGGGGATTTCAAGAGACCCAGTACTTC; CDR3aa: CASSWTSGGFQETQYF; d_gene: TRBD2; j_gene: TRBJ2-5; abundance: many; v_gene: TRBV12-3/TRBV12-4
CDR3nt: TGCGCCAGCAGCCAGGGAGCAGGGGATCTGTACGAGCAGTACTTC; CDR3aa: CASSQGAGDLYEQYF; d_gene: NA; j_gene: TRBJ2-7; abundance: many; v_gene: TRBV4-1
CDR3nt: TGTGCCAGTAGTACCCGGACAGCCTACTATGGCTACACCTTC; CDR3aa: CASSTRTAYYGYTF; d_gene: NA; j_gene: TRBJ1-2; abundance: once; v_gene: TRBV19
CDR3nt: TGCGCCAGCAGCCGGATTGCCGACCGACCCTACGAGCAGTACTTC; CDR3aa: CASSRIADRPYEQYF; d_gene: NA; j_gene: TRBJ2-7; abundance: few; v_gene: TRBV5-1
CDR3nt: TGCAGTGCCCGGCGTAGGGAGTTGGAGACCCAGTACTTC; CDR3aa: CSARRRELETQYF; d_gene: NA; j_gene: TRBJ2-5; abundance: NA; v_gene: TRBV20-1
CDR3nt: TGTGCCAGCGTCCACCGGACAGGCTTTCGCTCTGGGGCCAACGTCCTGACTTTC; CDR3aa: CASVHRTGFRSGANVLTF; d_gene: TRBD1; j_gene: TRBJ2-6; abundance: many; v_gene: TRBV7-8
CDR3nt: TGTGCCAGCAGCCCGACAGGGGGCTCGGGCACTGAAGCTTTCTTT; CDR3aa: CASSPTGGSGTEAFF; d_gene: TRBD1; j_gene: TRBJ1-1; abundance: few; v_gene: TRBV7-9
CDR3nt: TGTGCCAGCAGTTTCGTAATTGGACCCAAGGACTCCTACGAGCAGTACTTC; CDR3aa: CASSFVIGPKDSYEQYF; d_gene: NA; j_gene: TRBJ2-7; abundance: many; v_gene: TRBV12-3/TRBV12-4
CDR3nt: TGCGCCAGCAGCTCTTCAGGGAGTCACACTGAAGCTTTCTTT; CDR3aa: CASSSSGSHTEAFF; d_gene: NA; j_gene: TRBJ1-1; abundance: many; v_gene: TRBV5-1
CDR3nt: TGTGCCAGCAGTGAAGGGACAGGGATGGAGACCCAGTACTTC; CDR3aa: CASSEGTGMETQYF; d_gene: TRBD1; j_gene: TRBJ2-5; abundance: few; v_gene: TRBV6-1
CDR3nt: TGTGCCAGCAGTTATGGGACAGGGCAGGAAACTGAAGCTTTCTTT; CDR3aa: CASSYGTGQETEAFF; d_gene: TRBD1; j_gene: TRBJ1-1; abundance: many; v_gene: TRBV12-3/TRBV12-4
CDR3nt: TGTGCCAGCAGTTCCAGGGGCCGTTGGACTGAAGCTTTCTTT; CDR3aa: CASSSRGRWTEAFF; d_gene: NA; j_gene: TRBJ1-1; abundance: many; v_gene: TRBV6-5